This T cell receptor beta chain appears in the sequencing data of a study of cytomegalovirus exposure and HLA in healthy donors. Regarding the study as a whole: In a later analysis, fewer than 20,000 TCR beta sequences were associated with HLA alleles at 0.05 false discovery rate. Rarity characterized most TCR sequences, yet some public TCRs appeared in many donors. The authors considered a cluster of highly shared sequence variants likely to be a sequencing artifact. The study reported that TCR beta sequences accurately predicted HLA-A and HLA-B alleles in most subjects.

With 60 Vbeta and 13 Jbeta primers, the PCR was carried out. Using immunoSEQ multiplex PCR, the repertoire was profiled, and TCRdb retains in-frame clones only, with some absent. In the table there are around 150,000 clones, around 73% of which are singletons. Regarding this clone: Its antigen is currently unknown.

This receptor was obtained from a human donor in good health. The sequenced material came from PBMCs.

The CDR3 coding sequence is TGTGCCAGCAGCGCTGGCGGGAGGGCCTACGAGCAGTACTTC. Translation gives CASSAGGRAYEQYF. The chain joins TRBV13 to TRBJ2-5, with 9 bases fitting TRBD2. With the DNA end fitting TRBJ2-7 better, the J assignment may be wrong. CDR1 and CDR2 (germline): PRHDT, FYEKMQ (reference sequence). CDR3 size: 14 residues.